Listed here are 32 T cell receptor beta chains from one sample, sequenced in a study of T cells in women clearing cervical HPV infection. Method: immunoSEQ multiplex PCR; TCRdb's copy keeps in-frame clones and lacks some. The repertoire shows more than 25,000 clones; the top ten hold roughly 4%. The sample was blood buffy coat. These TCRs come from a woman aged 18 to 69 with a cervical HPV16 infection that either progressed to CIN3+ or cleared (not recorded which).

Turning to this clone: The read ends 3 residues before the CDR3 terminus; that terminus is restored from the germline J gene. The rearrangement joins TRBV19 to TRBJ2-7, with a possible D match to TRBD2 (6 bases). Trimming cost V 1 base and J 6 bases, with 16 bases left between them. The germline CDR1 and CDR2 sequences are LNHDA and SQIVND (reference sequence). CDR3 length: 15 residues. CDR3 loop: CASSIARGTLLEQYF. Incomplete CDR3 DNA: TGTGCCAGTAGTATAGCCCGGGGGACTCTACTCGAG.

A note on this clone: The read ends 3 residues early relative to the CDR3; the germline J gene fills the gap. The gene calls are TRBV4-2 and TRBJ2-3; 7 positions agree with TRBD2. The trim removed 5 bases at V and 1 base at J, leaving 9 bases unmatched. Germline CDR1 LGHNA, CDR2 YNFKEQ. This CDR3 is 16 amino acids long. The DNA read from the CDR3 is TGTGCCAGCAGCATGCGGAGCGCGGGGGGCACAGATACG. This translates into CASSMRSAGGTDT. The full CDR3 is CASSMRSAGGTDTQYF.

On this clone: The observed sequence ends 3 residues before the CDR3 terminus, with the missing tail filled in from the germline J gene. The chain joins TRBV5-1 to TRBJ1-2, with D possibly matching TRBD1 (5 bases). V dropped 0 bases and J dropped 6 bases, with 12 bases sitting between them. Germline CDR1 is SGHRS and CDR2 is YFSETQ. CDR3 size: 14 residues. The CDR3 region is CASSLERGEHGYTF. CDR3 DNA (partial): TGCGCCAGCAGCTTGGAACGGGGGGAGCATGGC.

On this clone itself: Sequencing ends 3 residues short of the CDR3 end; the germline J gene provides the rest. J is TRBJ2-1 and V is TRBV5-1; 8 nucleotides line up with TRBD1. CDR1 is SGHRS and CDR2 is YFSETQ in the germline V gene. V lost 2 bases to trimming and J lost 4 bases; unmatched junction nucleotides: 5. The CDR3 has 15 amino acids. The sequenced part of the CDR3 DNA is TGCGCCAGCAGCTTCTTCGGGACAGGATACAATGAG. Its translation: CASSFFGTGYNE. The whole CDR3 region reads CASSFFGTGYNEQFF.

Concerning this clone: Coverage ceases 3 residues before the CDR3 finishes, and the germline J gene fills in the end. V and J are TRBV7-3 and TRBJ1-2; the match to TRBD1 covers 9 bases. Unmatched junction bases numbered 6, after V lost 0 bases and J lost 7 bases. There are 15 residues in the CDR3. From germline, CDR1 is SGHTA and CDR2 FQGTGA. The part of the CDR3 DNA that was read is TGTGCCAGCAGCTTAACCCCGGGACAGGGTTCTGGC. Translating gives CASSLTPGQGSG. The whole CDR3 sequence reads CASSLTPGQGSGYTF.

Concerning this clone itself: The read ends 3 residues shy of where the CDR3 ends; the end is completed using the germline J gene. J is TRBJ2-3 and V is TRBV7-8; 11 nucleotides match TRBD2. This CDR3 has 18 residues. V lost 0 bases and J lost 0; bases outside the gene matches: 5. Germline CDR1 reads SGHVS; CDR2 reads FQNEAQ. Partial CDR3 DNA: TGTGCCAGCAGCTTAGCGCTAACTAGCGGGGGCAGCACAGATACG. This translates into CASSLALTSGGSTDT. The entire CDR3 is CASSLALTSGGSTDTQYF.

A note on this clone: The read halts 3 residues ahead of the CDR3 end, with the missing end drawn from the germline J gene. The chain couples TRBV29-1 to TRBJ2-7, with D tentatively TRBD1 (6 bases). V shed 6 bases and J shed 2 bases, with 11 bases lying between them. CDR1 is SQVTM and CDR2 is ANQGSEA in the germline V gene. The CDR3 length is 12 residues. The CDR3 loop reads CSVLTGPYEQYF. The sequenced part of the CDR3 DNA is TGCAGCGTGCTGACAGGTCCCTACGAG.

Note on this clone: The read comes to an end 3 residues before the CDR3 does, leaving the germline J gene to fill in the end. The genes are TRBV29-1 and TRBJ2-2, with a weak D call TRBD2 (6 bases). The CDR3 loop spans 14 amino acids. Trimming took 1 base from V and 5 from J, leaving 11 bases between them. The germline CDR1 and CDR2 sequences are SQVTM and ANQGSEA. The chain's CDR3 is CSVEATGVTGELFF. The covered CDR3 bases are TGCAGCGTTGAAGCCACGGGGGTGACCGGGGAG.

The CDR3 here is CSVDAGPQAGNTIYF. The sequenced CDR3 bases are TGCAGCGTTGATGCGGGGCCTCAAGCTGGAAACACC. The chain uses TRBV29-1 and TRBJ1-3, with a possible D match to TRBD1 (5 bases). The CDR3 end is not reached by the read, which stops 3 residues before it; the germline J gene fills it in. This CDR3 contains 15 residues. Germline V gives CDR1 SQVTM, CDR2 ANQGSEA. V gave up 3 bases and J gave up 2 bases, with 14 bases separating them.

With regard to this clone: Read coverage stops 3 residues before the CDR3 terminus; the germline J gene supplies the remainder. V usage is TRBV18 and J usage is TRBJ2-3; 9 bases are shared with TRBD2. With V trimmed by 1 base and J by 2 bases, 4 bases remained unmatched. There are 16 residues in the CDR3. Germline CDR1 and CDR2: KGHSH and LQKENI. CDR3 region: CASSPLAGGTTDTQYF. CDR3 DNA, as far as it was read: TGTGCCAGCTCACCACTTGCGGGGGGGACCACAGATACG.

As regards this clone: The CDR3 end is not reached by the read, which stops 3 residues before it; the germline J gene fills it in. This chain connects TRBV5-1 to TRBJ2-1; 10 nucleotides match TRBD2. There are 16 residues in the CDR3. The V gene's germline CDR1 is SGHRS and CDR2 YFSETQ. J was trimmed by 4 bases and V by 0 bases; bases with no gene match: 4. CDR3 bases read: TGCGCCAGCAGCTTGGGGAGCGGGGGGGCGTACAATGAG. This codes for CASSLGSGGAYNE. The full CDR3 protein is CASSLGSGGAYNEQFF.

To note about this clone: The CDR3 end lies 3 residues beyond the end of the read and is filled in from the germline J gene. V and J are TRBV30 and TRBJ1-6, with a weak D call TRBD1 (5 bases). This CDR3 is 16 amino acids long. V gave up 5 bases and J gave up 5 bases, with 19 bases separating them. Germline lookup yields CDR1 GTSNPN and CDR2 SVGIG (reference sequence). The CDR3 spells CAWATPLRVNNSPLHF. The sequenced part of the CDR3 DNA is TGTGCCTGGGCCACACCCCTCAGGGTAAATAATTCACCC.

CDR3 sequence reads: CSARTPTGIYNSPLFF. CDR3 DNA, as far as it was read: TGCAGTGCTAGAACCCCGACAGGGATATATAATTCACCA. This sequence joins TRBV20-1 and TRBJ1-4; 7 bases align to TRBD1. The read is 3 residues too short to cover the CDR3 end, so that end is filled in from the germline J gene. The CDR3 consists of 16 residues. Germline V gives CDR1 DFQATT, CDR2 SNEGSKA (reference sequence).

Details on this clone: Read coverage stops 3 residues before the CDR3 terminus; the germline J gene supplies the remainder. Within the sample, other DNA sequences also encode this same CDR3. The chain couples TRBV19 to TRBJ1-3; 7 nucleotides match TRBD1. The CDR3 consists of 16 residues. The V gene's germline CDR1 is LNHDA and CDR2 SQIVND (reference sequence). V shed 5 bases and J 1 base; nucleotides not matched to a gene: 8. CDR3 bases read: TGTGCCAGTAGTGAGACAGGGCCGAGGTCTGGAAACACC. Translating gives CASSETGPRSGNT. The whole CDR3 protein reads CASSETGPRSGNTIYF.

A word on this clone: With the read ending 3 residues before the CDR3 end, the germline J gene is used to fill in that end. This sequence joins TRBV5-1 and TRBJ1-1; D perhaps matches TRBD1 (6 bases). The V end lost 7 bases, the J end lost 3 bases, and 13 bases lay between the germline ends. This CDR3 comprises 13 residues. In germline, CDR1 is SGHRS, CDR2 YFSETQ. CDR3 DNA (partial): TGCGCCAGCCGTTCAGGGGATGACACTGAA. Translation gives CASRSGDDTE. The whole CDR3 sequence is CASRSGDDTEAFF.

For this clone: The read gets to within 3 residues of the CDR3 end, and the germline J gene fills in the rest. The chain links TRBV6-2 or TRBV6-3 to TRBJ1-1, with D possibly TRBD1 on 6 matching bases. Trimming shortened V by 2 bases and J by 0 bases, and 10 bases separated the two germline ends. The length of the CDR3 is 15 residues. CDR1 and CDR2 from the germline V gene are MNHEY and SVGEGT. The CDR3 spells CASSYREGVNTEAFF. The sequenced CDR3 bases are TGTGCCAGCAGTTACCGGGAGGGGGTGAACACTGAA.

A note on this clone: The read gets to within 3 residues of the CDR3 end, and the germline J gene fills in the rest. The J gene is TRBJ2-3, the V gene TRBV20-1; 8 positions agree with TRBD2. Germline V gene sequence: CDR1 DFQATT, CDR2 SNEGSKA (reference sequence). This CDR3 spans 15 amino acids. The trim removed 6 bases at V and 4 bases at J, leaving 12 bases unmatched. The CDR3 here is CSARRPGGVSDTQYF. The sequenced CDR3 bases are TGCAGTGCAAGACGTCCCGGGGGGGTGTCAGATACG.

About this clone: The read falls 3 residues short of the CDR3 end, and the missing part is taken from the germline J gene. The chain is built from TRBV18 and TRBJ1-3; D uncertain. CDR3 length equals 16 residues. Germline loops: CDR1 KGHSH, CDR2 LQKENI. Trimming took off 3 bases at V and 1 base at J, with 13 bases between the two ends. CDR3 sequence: CASSPSSSQSGNTIYF. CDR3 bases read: TGTGCCAGCTCACCTAGTTCCTCTCAATCTGGAAACACC. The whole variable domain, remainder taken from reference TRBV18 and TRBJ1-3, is NAGVMQNPRHLVRRRGQEARLRCSPMKGHSHVYWYRQLPEEGLKFMVYLQKENIIDESGMPKERFSAEFPKEGPSILRIQQVVRGDSAAYFCASSPSSSQSGNTIYFGEGSWLTVV.

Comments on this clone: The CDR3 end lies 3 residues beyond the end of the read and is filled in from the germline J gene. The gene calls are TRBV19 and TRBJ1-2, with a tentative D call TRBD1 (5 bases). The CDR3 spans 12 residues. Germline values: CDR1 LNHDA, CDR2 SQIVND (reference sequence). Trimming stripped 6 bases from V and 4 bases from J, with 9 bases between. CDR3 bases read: TGTGCCAGTAGGTCAGGGATCTATGGC. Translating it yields CASRSGIYG. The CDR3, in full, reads CASRSGIYGYTF. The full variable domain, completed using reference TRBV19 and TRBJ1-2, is DGGITQSPKYLFRKEGQNVTLSCEQNLNHDAMYWYRQDPGQGLRLIYYSQIVNDFQKGDIAEGYSVSREKKESFPLTVTSAQKNPTAFYLCASRSGIYGYTFGSGTRLTVV.

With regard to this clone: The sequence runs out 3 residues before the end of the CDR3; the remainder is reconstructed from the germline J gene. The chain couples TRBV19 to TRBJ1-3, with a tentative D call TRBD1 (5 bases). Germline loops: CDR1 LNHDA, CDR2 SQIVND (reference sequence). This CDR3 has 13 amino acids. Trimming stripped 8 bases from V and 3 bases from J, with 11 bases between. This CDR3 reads CASGARNGNTIYF. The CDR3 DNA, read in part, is TGTGCCAGTGGGGCCAGGAATGGAAACACC.

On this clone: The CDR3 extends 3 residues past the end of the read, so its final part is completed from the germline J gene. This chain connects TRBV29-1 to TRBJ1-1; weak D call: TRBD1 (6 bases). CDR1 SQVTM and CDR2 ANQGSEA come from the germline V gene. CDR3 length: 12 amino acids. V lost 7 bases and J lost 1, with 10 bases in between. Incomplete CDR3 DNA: TGCAGCGCTGACAGGCGGAACACTGAA. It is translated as CSADRRNTE. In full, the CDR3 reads CSADRRNTEAFF.

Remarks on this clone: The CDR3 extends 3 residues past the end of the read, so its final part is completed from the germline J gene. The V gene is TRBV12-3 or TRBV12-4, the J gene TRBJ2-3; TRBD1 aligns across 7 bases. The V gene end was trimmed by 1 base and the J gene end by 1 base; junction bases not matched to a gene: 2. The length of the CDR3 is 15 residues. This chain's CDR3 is CASSLGTGGTDTQYF. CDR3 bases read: TGTGCCAGCAGTTTAGGGACAGGAGGCACAGATACG.

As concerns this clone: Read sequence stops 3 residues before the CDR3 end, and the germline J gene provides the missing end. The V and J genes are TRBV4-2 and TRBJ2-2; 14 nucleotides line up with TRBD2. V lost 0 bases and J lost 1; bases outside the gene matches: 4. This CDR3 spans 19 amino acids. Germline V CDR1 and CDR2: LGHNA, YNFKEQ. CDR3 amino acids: CASSQEGTSGGRNTGELFF. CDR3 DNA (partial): TGTGCCAGCAGCCAAGAGGGGACTAGCGGGGGCCGGAACACCGGGGAG.

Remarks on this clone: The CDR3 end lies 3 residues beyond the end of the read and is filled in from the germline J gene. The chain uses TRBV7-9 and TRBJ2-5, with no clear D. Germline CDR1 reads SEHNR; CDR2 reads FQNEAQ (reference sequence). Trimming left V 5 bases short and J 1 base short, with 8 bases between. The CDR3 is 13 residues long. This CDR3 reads CASSPEAQETQYF. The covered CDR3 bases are TGTGCCAGCAGCCCTGAGGCCCAAGAGACC.

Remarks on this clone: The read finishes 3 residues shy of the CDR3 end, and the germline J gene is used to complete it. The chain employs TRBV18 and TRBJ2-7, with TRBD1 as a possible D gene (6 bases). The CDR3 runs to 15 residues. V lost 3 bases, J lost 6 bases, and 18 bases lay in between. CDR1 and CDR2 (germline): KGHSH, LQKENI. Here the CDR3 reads CASSPAAQGSSEQYF. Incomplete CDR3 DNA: TGTGCCAGCTCACCCGCGGCACAGGGATCTTCCGAG. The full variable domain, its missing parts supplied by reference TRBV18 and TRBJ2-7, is NAGVMQNPRHLVRRRGQEARLRCSPMKGHSHVYWYRQLPEEGLKFMVYLQKENIIDESGMPKERFSAEFPKEGPSILRIQQVVRGDSAAYFCASSPAAQGSSEQYFGPGTRLTVT.

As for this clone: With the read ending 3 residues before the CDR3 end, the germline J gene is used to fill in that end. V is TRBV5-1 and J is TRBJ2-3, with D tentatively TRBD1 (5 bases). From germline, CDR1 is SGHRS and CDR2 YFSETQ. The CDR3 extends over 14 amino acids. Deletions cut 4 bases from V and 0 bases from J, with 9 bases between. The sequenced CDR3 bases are TGCGCCAGCAGCAGGGCAGGGAGCACAGATACG. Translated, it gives CASSRAGSTDT. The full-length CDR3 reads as CASSRAGSTDTQYF.

The sequenced CDR3 bases are TGTGCCAGCAGTTACGGGGCAGGGTACACTGAA. It specifies CASSYGAGYTE. The entire CDR3 protein is CASSYGAGYTEAFF. The chain couples TRBV6-2 or TRBV6-3 to TRBJ1-1; tentative D call: TRBD1 (5 bases). The read ends 3 residues early relative to the CDR3; the germline J gene fills the gap. The CDR3 is 14 residues long. The germline V gene has CDR1 MNHEY and CDR2 SVGEGT. V lost 2 bases and J 3 bases, leaving 10 bases between the germline ends.

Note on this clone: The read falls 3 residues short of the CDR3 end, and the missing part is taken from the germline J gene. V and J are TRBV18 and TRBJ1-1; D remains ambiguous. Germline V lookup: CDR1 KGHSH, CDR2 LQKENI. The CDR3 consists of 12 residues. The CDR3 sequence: CASSPVSGEAFF. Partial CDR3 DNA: TGTGCCAGCTCACCAGTTAGCGGGGAG.

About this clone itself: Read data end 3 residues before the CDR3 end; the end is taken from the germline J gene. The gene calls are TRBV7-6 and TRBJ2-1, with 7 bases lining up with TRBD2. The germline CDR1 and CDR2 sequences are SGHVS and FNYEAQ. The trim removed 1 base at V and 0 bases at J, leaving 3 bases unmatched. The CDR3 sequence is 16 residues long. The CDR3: CASSLGPGGSYNEQFF. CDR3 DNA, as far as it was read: TGTGCCAGCAGCTTAGGTCCGGGGGGCTCCTACAATGAG.

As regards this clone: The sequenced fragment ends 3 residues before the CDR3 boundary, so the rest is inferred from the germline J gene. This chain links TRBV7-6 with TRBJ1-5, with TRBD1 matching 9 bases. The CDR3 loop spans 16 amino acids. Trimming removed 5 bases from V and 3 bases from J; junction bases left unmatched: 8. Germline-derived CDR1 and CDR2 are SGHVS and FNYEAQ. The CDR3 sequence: CASSAHRDRDNQPQHF. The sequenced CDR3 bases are TGTGCCAGCAGCGCCCACCGGGACAGGGACAATCAGCCC.

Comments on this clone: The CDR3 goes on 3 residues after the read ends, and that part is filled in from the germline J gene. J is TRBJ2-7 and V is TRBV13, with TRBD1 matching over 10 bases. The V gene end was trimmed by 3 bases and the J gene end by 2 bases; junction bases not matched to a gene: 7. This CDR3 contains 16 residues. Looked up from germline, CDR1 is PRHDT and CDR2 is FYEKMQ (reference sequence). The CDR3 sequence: CASSFGAGQGAYEQYF. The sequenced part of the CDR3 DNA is TGTGCCAGCAGCTTTGGGGCTGGACAGGGGGCCTACGAG.

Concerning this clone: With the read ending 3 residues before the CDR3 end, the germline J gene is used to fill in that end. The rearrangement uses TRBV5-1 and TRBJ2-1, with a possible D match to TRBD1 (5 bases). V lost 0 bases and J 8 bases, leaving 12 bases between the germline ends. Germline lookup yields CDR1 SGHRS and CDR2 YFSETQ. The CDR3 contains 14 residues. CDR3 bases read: TGCGCCAGCAGCTTGGGGGGCGCGGACCATGAG. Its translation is CASSLGGADHE. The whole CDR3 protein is CASSLGGADHEQFF.